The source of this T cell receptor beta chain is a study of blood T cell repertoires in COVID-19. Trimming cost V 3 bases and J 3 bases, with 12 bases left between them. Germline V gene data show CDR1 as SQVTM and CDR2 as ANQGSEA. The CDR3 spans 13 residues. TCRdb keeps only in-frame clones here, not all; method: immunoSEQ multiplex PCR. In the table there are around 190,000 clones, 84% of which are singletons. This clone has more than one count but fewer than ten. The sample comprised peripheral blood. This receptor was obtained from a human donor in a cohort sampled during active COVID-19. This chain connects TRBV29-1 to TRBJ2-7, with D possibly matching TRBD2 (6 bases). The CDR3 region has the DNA TGCAGCGTTGAGGGAGCGGGCGGCTACGAGCAGTACTTC. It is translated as CSVEGAGGYEQYF.